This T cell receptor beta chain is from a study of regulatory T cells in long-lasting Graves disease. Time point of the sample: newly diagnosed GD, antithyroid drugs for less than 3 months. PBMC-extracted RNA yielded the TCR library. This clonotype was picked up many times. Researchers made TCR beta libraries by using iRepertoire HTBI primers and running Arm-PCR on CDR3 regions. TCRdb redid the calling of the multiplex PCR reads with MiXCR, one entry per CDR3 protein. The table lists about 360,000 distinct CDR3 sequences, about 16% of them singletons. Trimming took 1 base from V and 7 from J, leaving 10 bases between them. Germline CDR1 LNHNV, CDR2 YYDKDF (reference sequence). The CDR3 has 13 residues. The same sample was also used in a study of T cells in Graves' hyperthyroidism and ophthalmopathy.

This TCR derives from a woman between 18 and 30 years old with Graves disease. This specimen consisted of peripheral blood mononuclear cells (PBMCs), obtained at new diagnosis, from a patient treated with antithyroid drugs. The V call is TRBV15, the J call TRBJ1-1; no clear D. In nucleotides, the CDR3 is TGTGCCACCAGCAGAGGCAAAAGTTTTGAAGCTTTCTTT. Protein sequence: CATSRGKSFEAFF.